The following is a TCR beta chain sequence with its context. This specimen belongs to a study of CD8+ T cells in alopecia areata. CD4+ and CD8+ T cells were sorted from PBMCs stained for CD3, CD4 and CD8. The CDR3 spans 12 residues. Germline CDR1 is MNHEY and CDR2 is SVGAGI. V was cut by 5 bases and J by 2 bases, with 5 bases left in between. Once RNA had been extracted, it was reverse transcribed into cDNA to act as the sequencing template. Profiled with immunoSEQ multiplex PCR; TCRdb holds only in-frame clones, not every one. The sample consists of some 110,000 clones, approximately 60% of them appearing once.

This receptor was identified in a human donor in good health. The chain combines TRBV6-5 with TRBJ2-3, with D unresolved. Sequenced input: CD4+ T cells sorted from blood. The CDR3 here is CASSRTTDTQYF. Written as DNA, the CDR3 is TGTGCCAGCAGTCGAACCACAGATACGCAGTATTTT.